This T cell receptor (beta chain) appears in the sequencing data of a study of cytomegalovirus exposure and HLA in healthy donors (dated by TCRdb to 2016 to 2017). In terms of the full investigation: The 666 repertoires of the first cohort and the roughly 120 validation repertoires were produced on the same platform, according to a later analysis. The study aimed to test whether signatures of past pathogen exposure could be identified by cataloging public T cell receptors. Along with the roughly 710-subject first cohort, a separate validation cohort of some 130 different subjects was used. To predict cytomegalovirus infection status, the study brought together high-throughput TCR immunosequencing, statistical association of individual TCRs with disease status, and machine learning. The research as a whole found: In vitro tests confirmed that a few of the cytomegalovirus-associated TCR beta chains recognize cytomegalovirus antigens. The study gave a list of 150 to 200 TCR beta chains associated with cytomegalovirus. The classifier was reported to diagnose cytomegalovirus status with high specificity and sensitivity in both the original cohort and the validation cohort. The validation cohort had no HLA typing available for a later analysis, so co-occurrence within that cohort was assessed over all 110 or so repertoires. Across donors, most TCR sequences were observed very rarely, whereas some public TCRs were present in many individuals. The authors suggested that the approach could potentially be extended to other disease states and immunological phenotypes. Of the cluster scores, about 94% were above 0 in a later analysis, which found that TCRs clustered in the first cohort also tended to co-occur in the 130 or so validation repertoires.

The donors were included in the validation cohort of over a hundred subjects, a group kept apart from the roughly 680-subject first cohort. The V and J ends are trimmed by 4 bases and 2 bases, leaving 18 bases between them. CDR1 is given as LNHDA and CDR2 as SQIVND, both from the germline V gene (reference sequence). Including the terminal cysteine and phenylalanine, the CDR3 comprises 17 residues. Here the CDR3 DNA is all that survives: 51 bases in frame from base 1. Library generation was performed with the immunoSEQ multiplex PCR assay. As for the original processing: A statistical classification framework was developed to diagnose cytomegalovirus status using the catalog of TCR beta chain sequences. Drawn from immuneACCESS, this table holds only the in-frame rearrangements with V and J called that TCRdb kept. Clones are partly lost; checked studies trace under half to an unresolved V gene and leave the rest unexplained. The DNA was the basis for D and trimming; V, J and clone size are from that table. The sample table shows about 250,000 clones, and around nine tenths are seen once. The ten largest clones capture about 3% of the sample.

Worth noting for this clone: Its antigen remains unidentified. The record has no base qualities; no much larger clone is one base away.

The receptor's source is a man aged 18 to 29 in good health and CMV-seronegative. The chain uses TRBV19 and TRBJ1-3; the D segment cannot be called with confidence. The sequenced material came from PBMCs. The CDR3 reads CASSKRSRNSAGNTIYF. The bases read TGTGCCAGTAGTAAGAGGAGTAGGAACTCTGCTGGAAACACCATATATTTT.